These 29 T cell receptor beta chains came from one sample sequenced in a study of beta chain features in type 1 diabetes. Study-level points and caveats: Patients with Type 1 diabetes showed moderately but significantly shorter TCRB CDR3s in all four CD4+ subsets.

Expressed TCRB transcripts were sequenced, since all the RNA that had been isolated was reverse transcribed. Sequenced by immunoSEQ multiplex PCR; TCRdb stores in-frame clones only, minus some. The sample holds over 200,000 clones, under 13% seen once. No antigen has been assigned to these receptors. Sequencing was done on a sample of naive CD4+ T cells from blood. Source of these receptors: a man aged 25-45 years with type 1 diabetes.

The chain recombines TRBV12-5 with TRBJ2-1; 11 nucleotides align to TRBD1. The CDR3 is made up of 15 amino acids. The V and J ends lost 6 bases and 3 bases, in that order; junction bases with no gene match: 4. CDR1 LGHNT and CDR2 FRNRAP come from the germline V gene. The CDR3, as DNA: TGTGCTAGTGGAACCGGGACAGGGGGCTACAATGAGCAGTTCTTC. It yields the protein CASGTGTGGYNEQFF.

The chain links TRBV28 to TRBJ2-5, with a weak D call TRBD1 (6 bases). With 4 bases removed from V and 6 bases from J, the gap between germline ends came to 9 bases. The CDR3 has 12 residues. The germline V gene encodes CDR1 MDHEN and CDR2 SYDVKM. CDR3 sequence reads: CASSSGTKTQYF. In DNA form, the CDR3 reads TGTGCCAGCAGTTCAGGGACAAAGACCCAGTACTTC.

This clone appeared a few times. Other DNA variants within this sample encode the same CDR3. CDR3 DNA sequence: TGCGCCAGCAGCGCTAGTACAGGTACAGATACGCAGTATTTT. It specifies CASSASTGTDTQYF. V gene TRBV5-1 combines with J gene TRBJ2-3, with D perhaps matching TRBD1 (5 bases). This CDR3 comprises 14 residues. Trimming stripped 4 bases from V and 3 bases from J, with 12 bases between. The V gene's germline CDR1 is SGHRS and CDR2 YFSETQ.

The chain recombines TRBV5-1 with TRBJ2-7; 9 bases match TRBD1. V lost 5 bases and J lost 2; bases outside the gene matches: 5. The CDR3 spans 14 residues. Per the germline V gene, CDR1 is SGHRS and CDR2 is YFSETQ. CDR3 amino acids: CASSGGQGTYEQYF. CDR3 in DNA: TGCGCCAGCAGTGGTGGACAGGGGACCTACGAGCAGTACTTC.

This clone was seen a few times. The chain carries TRBV7-9 and TRBJ2-7; 11 bases fit TRBD1. CDR3 length: 15 residues. The V gene end was trimmed by 8 bases and the J gene end by 3 bases; junction bases not matched to a gene: 9. The germline gives CDR1 SEHNR, CDR2 FQNEAQ (reference sequence). The CDR3 bases are TGTGCCAGCCAAGGGACAGGGGGGGCCTACTACGAGCAGTACTTC. This sequence encodes CASQGTGGAYYEQYF.

The chain uses TRBV7-9 and TRBJ2-7, with TRBD1 matching 10 bases. This CDR3 has 13 amino acids. The germline V gene has CDR1 SEHNR and CDR2 FQNEAQ (reference sequence). The V gene end was trimmed by 6 bases and the J gene end by 4 bases; junction bases not matched to a gene: 3. Here the CDR3 reads CASRGQGVYEQYF. The DNA for the CDR3 is TGTGCCAGCAGAGGACAGGGGGTATACGAGCAGTACTTC. Supplemented by reference TRBV7-9 and TRBJ2-7, the full variable domain reads DTGVSQNPRHKITKRGQNVTFRCDPISEHNRLYWYRQTLGQGPEFLTYFQNEAQLEKSRLLSDRFSAERPKGSFSTLEIQRTEQGDSAMYLCASRGQGVYEQYFGPGTRLTVT.

The table lists this clone with a few counts. V usage is TRBV5-4 and J usage is TRBJ2-5; 10 nucleotides agree with TRBD2. Per germline, CDR1 SGHNT and CDR2 YYREEE (reference sequence). Trimming cost V 3 bases and J 2 bases; bases outside gene matches: 4. The CDR3 has 15 amino acids. The DNA of the CDR3 is TGTGCCAGCAGCTACCTTAGCGGGGGGCAAGAGACCCAGTACTTC. Protein sequence: CASSYLSGGQETQYF.

The V and J genes are TRBV5-4 and TRBJ2-3; 7 nucleotides agree with TRBD2. Germline loops: CDR1 SGHNT, CDR2 YYREEE (reference sequence). The V segment lost 4 bases and the J segment 1 base; nucleotides outside the gene matches: 6. There are 15 residues in the CDR3. Here the CDR3 reads CASSLSGDGTDTQYF. As DNA, the CDR3 is TGTGCCAGCAGCCTCAGCGGGGACGGCACAGATACGCAGTATTTT.

The table lists this clone with a few counts. This rearrangement joins TRBV30 to TRBJ1-2; the match to TRBD1 covers 7 bases. Germline V gives CDR1 GTSNPN, CDR2 SVGIG (reference sequence). V trimming: 4 bases; J trimming: 8 bases; junction bases outside the gene matches: 7. CDR3 length: 12 amino acids. The CDR3 protein is CAWTVTGYGYTF. Here the CDR3 DNA reads TGTGCCTGGACCGTGACAGGGTACGGCTACACCTTC.

The chain recombines TRBV15 with TRBJ2-4; weak D call: TRBD1 (5 bases). Germline V lookup: CDR1 LNHNV, CDR2 YYDKDF (reference sequence). Between the trimmed V and J ends, which lost 0 bases and 5 bases, there was a span of 14 bases. This CDR3 comprises 16 residues. The CDR3 protein is CATSREKWQGENIQYF. CDR3 bases: TGTGCCACCAGCAGAGAAAAGTGGCAGGGCGAAAACATTCAGTACTTC.

This clone was counted a few times. In the same sample, other DNA sequences code for this CDR3. The chain couples TRBV18 to TRBJ1-5, with a tentative D call TRBD1 (5 bases). The CDR3 sequence is 15 residues long. V gave up 5 bases and J gave up 0 bases, with 11 bases separating them. The germline CDR1 and CDR2 sequences are KGHSH and LQKENI. This CDR3 reads CASSSTGDSNQPQHF. The DNA of the CDR3 is TGTGCCAGCTCATCAACAGGAGATAGCAATCAGCCCCAGCATTTT.

This clone turned up a few times. This chain joins TRBV28 and TRBJ2-7, with 9 bases matching TRBD1. In germline, CDR1 is MDHEN, CDR2 SYDVKM. CDR3 length equals 16 residues. The ends lost 5 bases at V and 0 bases at J; junction bases unmatched: 8. CDR3: CASSEPGTGSSYEQYF. The CDR3 nucleotides are TGTGCCAGCAGTGAACCCGGGACAGGGAGCTCCTACGAGCAGTACTTC.

This clone was recorded a few times. The chain links TRBV19 to TRBJ2-7; 7 bases are shared with TRBD2. The J segment lost 0 bases and the V segment lost 0 bases, leaving 2 bases of the junction unmatched. Looked up from germline, CDR1 is LNHDA and CDR2 is SQIVND (reference sequence). The CDR3 length is 15 residues. CDR3 in DNA: TGTGCCAGTAGTATAGAGGGCGGGAGCTCCTACGAGCAGTACTTC. As protein: CASSIEGGSSYEQYF.

V usage is TRBV9 and J usage is TRBJ2-3; TRBD1 might be the D (6 bases). This CDR3 contains 15 residues. The ends were cut back, 1 base at V and 0 bases at J, with 9 bases in the middle. CDR1 and CDR2 from the germline V gene are SGDLS and YYNGEE. The CDR3 nucleotides read TGTGCCAGCAGCGTACGGCAGGGGAGCACAGATACGCAGTATTTT. Its translation: CASSVRQGSTDTQYF.

This clone was seen a few times. V and J are TRBV9 and TRBJ1-1; 10 bases line up with TRBD1. This CDR3 is built from 14 residues. The V gene end was trimmed by 3 bases and the J gene end by 11 bases; junction bases not matched to a gene: 10. CDR1 is SGDLS, CDR2 YYNGEE, per germline. DNA for the CDR3: TGTGCCAGCAGCGCCGGGACAGGGGCGCGGACTGCTTTCTTT. Amino acids: CASSAGTGARTAFF.

This clone was observed a handful of times. The chain recombines TRBV5-4 with TRBJ1-6; 7 nucleotides align to TRBD1. The ends lost 2 bases at V and 8 bases at J; junction bases unmatched: 4. There are 14 residues in the CDR3. Germline V lookup: CDR1 SGHNT, CDR2 YYREEE (reference sequence). CDR3 residues: CASSLGQVDSPLHF. For the CDR3, the DNA is TGTGCCAGCAGCTTAGGACAGGTTGATTCACCCCTCCACTTT.

The genes are TRBV18 and TRBJ1-1, with D possibly matching TRBD1 (6 bases). The CDR3 loop spans 16 amino acids. V was pared by 2 bases and J by 5 bases, with 18 bases between. The germline V gene has CDR1 KGHSH and CDR2 LQKENI. CDR3 loop: CASSPVTGLSRTEAFF. DNA of the CDR3: TGTGCCAGCTCACCAGTGACAGGCCTCTCCCGAACTGAAGCTTTCTTT.

The DNA of the CDR3 is TGTGCCAGCAGCTTTCTGGAGGACACTGAAGCTTTCTTT. This encodes CASSFLEDTEAFF. The chain is built from TRBV7-2 and TRBJ1-1; D gene uncertain. The CDR3 runs 13 residues. Germline CDR1 reads SGHTA; CDR2 reads FQGNSA. V lost 3 bases, J lost 3 bases, and 8 bases lay in between. The full variable domain, completed using reference TRBV7-2 and TRBJ1-1, is GAGVSQSPSNKVTEKGKDVELRCDPISGHTALYWYRQSLGQGLEFLIYFQGNSAPDKSGLPSDRFSAERTGGSVSTLTIQRTQQEDSAVYLCASSFLEDTEAFFGQGTRLTVV.

The chain joins TRBV29-1 to TRBJ2-5; 7 bases are shared with TRBD2. CDR1 and CDR2 from the germline V gene are SQVTM and ANQGSEA. V was pared by 8 bases and J by 2 bases, with 5 bases of the junction left unmatched. The CDR3 length is 12 residues. Here the CDR3 reads CSSGGRQETQYF. The CDR3 DNA sequence: TGCAGCTCCGGGGGGAGACAAGAGACCCAGTACTTC.

The V and J genes are TRBV7-3 and TRBJ1-2, with TRBD1 matching over 8 bases. CDR1 and CDR2 from the germline V gene are SGHTA and FQGTGA. The CDR3 spans 13 residues. V gave up 6 bases and J gave up 5 bases; unmatched junction bases: 5. The chain's CDR3 is CASSLDRVYGYTF. The CDR3 DNA is TGTGCCAGCAGTCTGGACAGGGTGTATGGCTACACCTTC.

This clone was seen more than once but under ten times. This chain joins TRBV14 and TRBJ2-2; D perhaps matches TRBD2 (5 bases). This CDR3 is 16 amino acids long. Per the germline V gene, CDR1 is SGHDN and CDR2 is FVKESK. V was clipped by 1 base and J by 1 base, with 10 bases between them. This CDR3 is CASSQARTVNTGELFF. In DNA form, the CDR3 reads TGTGCCAGCAGCCAAGCTAGGACTGTGAACACCGGGGAGCTGTTTTTT.

CDR3 sequence (DNA): TGTGCCAGCAGCCCCGGGACAGGGGGATCGTCCTACAATGAGCAGTTCTTC. Translating gives CASSPGTGGSSYNEQFF. The V and J genes are TRBV11-2 and TRBJ2-1, with TRBD1 matching over 11 bases. This CDR3 has 17 amino acids. Germline values: CDR1 SGHAT, CDR2 FQNNGV. V was clipped by 5 bases and J by 1 base; unmatched bases: 7.

The chain couples TRBV7-3 to TRBJ2-2; 7 bases fit TRBD2. From germline, CDR1 is SGHTA and CDR2 FQGTGA. This CDR3 contains 13 residues. Trimming took 5 bases from V and 4 from J; bases not matched to a gene: 1. CDR3 sequence: CASSPSGTGELFF. The CDR3 coding sequence is TGTGCCAGCAGCCCTAGCGGCACCGGGGAGCTGTTTTTT. The full variable domain, completed using reference TRBV7-3 and TRBJ2-2, is GAGVSQTPSNKVTEKGKYVELRCDPISGHTALYWYRQSLGQGPEFLIYFQGTGAADDSGLPNDRFFAVRPEGSVSTLKIQRTERGDSAVYLCASSPSGTGELFFGEGSRLTVL.

The chain has TRBV7-2 and TRBJ2-5, with TRBD2 as a possible D gene (5 bases). Germline assignment: CDR1 SGHTA and CDR2 FQGNSA. The CDR3 loop spans 16 amino acids. Trimming pared 4 bases from V and 0 bases from J, leaving 15 bases between. CDR3 loop: CASSSMGSANQETQYF. CDR3 coding DNA: TGTGCCAGCAGCTCGATGGGGAGCGCAAACCAAGAGACCCAGTACTTC.

This clone was detected a few times. The sample has other DNA sequences that encode this CDR3 too. The chain carries TRBV29-1 and TRBJ1-5; unclear D gene. Germline V lookup: CDR1 SQVTM, CDR2 ANQGSEA. The CDR3 contains 13 residues. Trimming removed 3 bases at V and 0 bases at J, with 6 bases between. This CDR3 reads CSVEENSNQPQHF. The CDR3 DNA follows: TGCAGCGTTGAGGAGAATAGCAATCAGCCCCAGCATTTT.

This rearrangement joins TRBV7-2 to TRBJ2-5; TRBD1 matches 9 bases. Per germline, CDR1 SGHTA and CDR2 FQGNSA. The CDR3 spans 14 residues. J lost 2 bases, V lost 5 bases, and 3 bases had no gene match. CDR3 loop: CASSADRGQETQYF. CDR3 DNA sequence: TGTGCCAGCAGCGCTGACAGGGGGCAAGAGACCCAGTACTTC.

This clone was observed a few times. This rearrangement joins TRBV30 to TRBJ1-2, with D possibly matching TRBD1 (5 bases). The CDR3 covers 12 residues. Germline CDR1 is GTSNPN and CDR2 is SVGIG (reference sequence). V was cut by 0 bases and J by 8 bases, with 10 bases left in between. The CDR3 DNA follows: TGTGCCTGGAGTGTGAACAGGTTAGGCTACACCTTC. It is translated as CAWSVNRLGYTF.

This clone was observed a handful of times. The chain joins TRBV9 to TRBJ1-2, with 9 bases matching TRBD1. V lost 4 bases to trimming and J lost 5 bases; unmatched junction nucleotides: 6. This CDR3 has 14 amino acids. In germline, CDR1 is SGDLS, CDR2 YYNGEE. The CDR3 DNA is TGTGCCAGCAGCCTCGGGACAGGGCCTTATGGCTACACCTTC. Amino acids: CASSLGTGPYGYTF.

This clone was detected only a few times. The chain joins TRBV30 to TRBJ2-3; no clear D gene. The V end lost 2 bases, the J end lost 2 bases, and 11 bases lay between the germline ends. The length of the CDR3 is 14 residues. Per the germline V gene, CDR1 is GTSNPN and CDR2 is SVGIG (reference sequence). CDR3 nucleotide sequence: TGTGCCTGGAGTTCTACGGTTCCCACAGATACGCAGTATTTT. Translation gives CAWSSTVPTDTQYF.